The 23 T cell receptor beta chains given below trace back to one sample, sequenced in a study of OX40 agonist ivuxolimab in advanced cancers. Only in-frame clones appear in the TCRdb table, and some are missing; sequencing was by immunoSEQ multiplex PCR. The sample comprises 36,000 or so clones, over 75% of which are singletons, and roughly a fifth rests with the top ten. This sample comprised CD4+ or CD8+ T cells sorted from blood, obtained in a trial of the OX40 agonist ivuxolimab. The receptors come from an adult with an advanced solid tumor such as melanoma, head and neck, liver or kidney cancer.

The chain has TRBV28 and TRBJ2-3; D uncertain. The CDR3 is 17 residues long. V was trimmed by 1 base and J by 1 base, leaving 15 bases between them. Germline assignment: CDR1 MDHEN and CDR2 SYDVKM. DNA of the CDR3: TGTGCCAGCAGTTTATTGTTGGCGGCCGCTGGCACAGATACGCAGTATTTT. It translates to CASSLLLAAAGTDTQYF.

The chain is built from TRBV13 and TRBJ1-1, with 10 bases matching TRBD1. Germline assignment: CDR1 PRHDT and CDR2 FYEKMQ (reference sequence). The trim removed 5 bases at V and 4 bases at J, leaving 4 bases unmatched. There are 14 residues in the CDR3. The CDR3 coding sequence is TGTGCCAGCAGCAGGACAGGGGGAGGCACTGAAGCTTTCTTT. Encoded protein: CASSRTGGGTEAFF. Variable domain in full (rest from reference TRBV13 and TRBJ1-1): AAGVIQSPRHLIKEKRETATLKCYPIPRHDTVYWYQQGPGQDPQFLISFYEKMQSDKGSIPDRFSAQQFSDYHSELNMSSLELGDSALYFCASSRTGGGTEAFFGQGTRLTVV.

This sequence joins TRBV29-1 and TRBJ1-5; D ambiguous. This CDR3 is 12 amino acids long. Germline loops: CDR1 SQVTM, CDR2 ANQGSEA. The V end lost 6 bases, the J end lost 7 bases, and 13 bases lay between the germline ends. As DNA, the CDR3 is TGCAGCGTCTCAGACGGGGTCCAGCCCCAGCATTTT. It is translated as CSVSDGVQPQHF. Combining the CDR3 with reference TRBV29-1 and TRBJ1-5 gives the whole variable domain SAVISQKPSRDICQRGTSLTIQCQVDSQVTMMFWYRQQPGQSLTLIATANQGSEATYESGFVIDKFPISRPNLTFSTLTVSNMSPEDSSIYLCSVSDGVQPQHFGDGTRLSIL.

The gene calls are TRBV23-1 and TRBJ1-5; weak D call: TRBD1 (6 bases). TRBV23-1 falls under the ORF class, with uncertain function. The CDR3 totals 15 residues. V dropped 3 bases and J dropped 7 bases, with 16 bases sitting between them. The CDR3 loop reads CASSHPRGWVQPQHF. CDR3 DNA: TGCGCCAGCAGTCATCCGAGGGGGTGGGTACAGCCCCAGCATTTT.

This clone turned up a few times. The genes are TRBV19 and TRBJ1-5; D unclear. V shed 3 bases and J shed 6 bases, with 12 bases lying between them. The germline gives CDR1 LNHDA, CDR2 SQIVND (reference sequence). CDR3 length: 14 amino acids. The CDR3 coding sequence is TGTGCCAGTAGTATCGGTCAGCCCCGTCAGCCCCAGCATTTT. This codes for CASSIGQPRQPQHF. The variable domain in full, completed from reference TRBV19 and TRBJ1-5, reads DGGITQSPKYLFRKEGQNVTLSCEQNLNHDAMYWYRQDPGQGLRLIYYSQIVNDFQKGDIAEGYSVSREKKESFPLTVTSAQKNPTAFYLCASSIGQPRQPQHFGDGTRLSIL.

The chain has TRBV20-1 and TRBJ1-1; maybe TRBD1 (5 bases). V lost 6 bases and J 9 bases, leaving 11 bases between the germline ends. The CDR3 consists of 10 residues. Germline loops: CDR1 DFQATT, CDR2 SNEGSKA (reference sequence). DNA of the CDR3: TGCAGTGCCCCGGGGCTAAAAGCTTTCTTT. Translation: CSAPGLKAFF.

This chain uses TRBV18 with TRBJ2-1; TRBD2 agrees at 12 bases. The germline V gene encodes CDR1 KGHSH and CDR2 LQKENI. Trimming at V came to 3 bases and at J to 7 bases, leaving 7 bases not matched to a gene. This CDR3 is built from 16 residues. The CDR3 region has the DNA TGTGCCAGCTCACCTCAACGACTAGCGGGGGCGAATGAGCAGTTCTTC. It codes for CASSPQRLAGANEQFF.

This chain uses TRBV6-4 with TRBJ2-5, with TRBD1 matching 8 bases. V trimming: 0 bases; J trimming: 2 bases; junction bases outside the gene matches: 8. Germline V CDR1 and CDR2: MRHNA, SNTAGT. The CDR3 contains 17 residues. CDR3 loop: CASSDSIVGTGQETQYF. CDR3 coding DNA: TGTGCCAGCAGTGACTCGATAGTAGGGACAGGTCAAGAGACCCAGTACTTC.

This chain uses TRBV5-6 with TRBJ1-2; no reliable D call. The CDR3 has 11 residues. The germline V and J ends were trimmed by 2 bases and 6 bases, with 5 bases remaining between them. The germline V gene has CDR1 SGHDT and CDR2 YYEEEE. Here the CDR3 DNA reads TGTGCCAGCAGCTTCGGACATGGCTACACCTTC. The encoded protein is CASSFGHGYTF.

This chain uses TRBV15 with TRBJ2-7; 8 bases fit TRBD1. This CDR3 has 15 amino acids. The germline CDR1 and CDR2 sequences are LNHNV and YYDKDF (reference sequence). V shed 0 bases and J 2 bases; nucleotides not matched to a gene: 3. The CDR3 region has the DNA TGTGCCACCAGCAGAGATCCACAGGGGGCCTACGAGCAGTACTTC. Amino acids: CATSRDPQGAYEQYF.

The J gene is TRBJ2-7, the V gene TRBV7-9, with 12 nucleotides matching TRBD2. V dropped 5 bases and J dropped 5; count of bases not matched to a gene: 13. This CDR3 comprises 17 residues. Per germline, CDR1 SEHNR and CDR2 FQNEAQ (reference sequence). Here the CDR3 DNA reads TGTGCCAGCAGCCAGGACGTGACTAGCGGGAGTCGGGACGAGCAGTACTTC. As protein: CASSQDVTSGSRDEQYF.

V gene TRBV13 combines with J gene TRBJ2-1, with D tentatively TRBD2 (7 bases). V gave up 7 bases and J gave up 2 bases, with 15 bases separating them. The germline CDR1 and CDR2 sequences are PRHDT and FYEKMQ (reference sequence). The CDR3 is 15 residues long. The CDR3 here is CASNHRGGAYNEQFF. CDR3 sequence (DNA): TGTGCCAGCAACCACCGCGGGGGCGCCTACAATGAGCAGTTCTTC.

This chain joins TRBV5-4 and TRBJ1-6; unclear D gene. The CDR3 consists of 13 residues. The germline V and J ends were trimmed by 1 base and 8 bases, with 7 bases remaining between them. Germline values: CDR1 SGHNT, CDR2 YYREEE (reference sequence). The CDR3 coding sequence is TGTGCCAGCAGCTTGACGGACTATTCACCCCTCCACTTT. Protein product: CASSLTDYSPLHF.

The chain is built from TRBV28 and TRBJ1-2; 7 bases are shared with TRBD1. Germline CDR1 MDHEN, CDR2 SYDVKM. Losses at the gene ends were 4 bases for V and 5 bases for J; bases not matched to a gene: 22. The CDR3 contains 19 residues. The DNA for the CDR3 is TGTGCCAGCAGTTCCCAACCGGGACAGCTAGTCCAATACGGGTATGGCTACACCTTC. Protein: CASSSQPGQLVQYGYGYTF.

In this sample, this clone turned up once. The chain carries TRBV27 and TRBJ1-2, with D possibly TRBD1 on 6 matching bases. The CDR3 covers 13 residues. Trimming cost V 4 bases and J 7 bases, with 13 bases left between them. In germline, CDR1 is MNHEY, CDR2 SMNVEV (reference sequence). The CDR3 reads CASSSRRGAGYTF. The CDR3 coding sequence is TGTGCCAGCAGTTCACGGAGGGGGGCTGGCTACACCTTC.

The chain couples TRBV6-1 to TRBJ2-1; 9 bases are shared with TRBD1. CDR1 is MNHNS and CDR2 is SASEGT in the germline V gene. The junction had 14 bases not matched to a gene; V was cut back by 11 bases and J by 6 bases. The CDR3 consists of 15 residues. In DNA form, the CDR3 reads TGTGCCGGGTCCAACAGGGGGCAGCTCCGCAATGAGCAGTTCTTC. As protein: CAGSNRGQLRNEQFF.

This clone has more than one count but fewer than ten. At one end the junction does not follow the germline gene, possibly because of a read error. The CDR3 is CATSGEGQGHSVDGYTF. The CDR3 DNA follows: TGTGCCACCAGCGGAGAAGGACAGGGTCATTCAGTGGATGGCTACACCTTC. The chain recombines TRBV15 with TRBJ1-2, with 8 bases lining up with TRBD1. The germline V gene encodes CDR1 LNHNV and CDR2 YYDKDF (reference sequence). The CDR3 has 17 amino acids.

V is TRBV9 and J is TRBJ2-7; 7 bases line up with TRBD1. Germline trimming cut 3 bases from V and 5 bases from J; bases unmatched to any gene: 8. CDR3 size: 14 residues. In germline, CDR1 is SGDLS, CDR2 YYNGEE. The CDR3 sequence is CASSGTGQLDEQYF. CDR3 DNA: TGTGCCAGCAGCGGGACAGGACAGTTGGACGAGCAGTACTTC.

The V call is TRBV27, the J call TRBJ1-1; TRBD1 matches 7 bases. The CDR3 totals 14 residues. Germline V gives CDR1 MNHEY, CDR2 SMNVEV (reference sequence). Unmatched junction bases numbered 4, after V lost 2 bases and J lost 4 bases. The DNA of the CDR3 is TGTGCCAGCAGTTTAACAGGGGTAGGCACTGAAGCTTTCTTT. Its translation is CASSLTGVGTEAFF.

The rearrangement uses TRBV5-6 and TRBJ1-2, with 7 bases matching TRBD1. This CDR3 has 13 residues. Looked up from germline, CDR1 is SGHDT and CDR2 is YYEEEE. V lost 0 bases, J lost 8 bases, and 4 bases stayed unmatched. Here the CDR3 DNA reads TGTGCCAGCAGCTTGGGGACAGGCCACGGCTACACCTTC. The encoded protein is CASSLGTGHGYTF.

Comment on this clone: This same CDR3 is encoded by further DNA sequences in the sample. The rearrangement uses TRBV7-9 and TRBJ2-2; no firm D call. Germline CDR1 SEHNR, CDR2 FQNEAQ (reference sequence). The CDR3 is 13 amino acids. V gave up 7 bases and J gave up 1 base, with 7 bases separating them. Here the CDR3 reads CASNNGNTGELFF. The CDR3 DNA follows: TGTGCCAGCAACAACGGGAACACCGGGGAGCTGTTTTTT.

This chain links TRBV4-2 with TRBJ1-4; 7 bases fit TRBD1. CDR3 length equals 16 residues. V lost 1 base to trimming and J lost 5 bases; unmatched junction nucleotides: 7. Germline V gives CDR1 LGHNA, CDR2 YNFKEQ. CDR3 residues: CASSQAPGQRNEKLFF. CDR3 in DNA: TGTGCCAGCAGCCAAGCTCCGGGACAGCGAAATGAAAAACTGTTTTTT.

The CDR3 here is CASSILAGGREQYF. The CDR3 region has the DNA TGTGCCAGCAGCATACTAGCGGGAGGGCGCGAGCAGTACTTC. This chain links TRBV7-8 with TRBJ2-5; 13 positions agree with TRBD2. The J call may be mistaken, given a closer DNA end match to TRBJ2-7. CDR1 and CDR2 (germline): SGHVS, FQNEAQ. This CDR3 is built from 14 residues.